This is a list of T cell receptor beta chains from one sample in a study of T-cell reconstitution after alpha-beta-depleted transplantation in children. Via MiXCR, TCRdb re-called the PCR reads, giving one row per CDR3 protein. The sample carries about 250,000 distinct CDR3 sequences, about 24% recorded once. The starting material was PBMCs, mostly from graft donor cells, obtained 360 days after TCRalphabeta/CD19-depleted stem cell transplant. The source is a female patient aged 2-15 years who had a stem cell transplant for congenital amegakaryocytic thrombocytopenia, so the T cells may come from the graft donor. The CDR3 runs from the conserved cysteine through the conserved F or W. Each record gives: CDR3 DNA, CDR3 protein, clone size, J gene, D gene, V gene. D genes are given only for firm matches. Part of the rows lack a size; the others show once, few, many or a class for expanded clones.

CDR3 DNA: TGCAGTGCTAGTACCATCCTCGGACAGGGGGAGACAGATACGCAGTATTTT
CDR3 protein: CSASTILGQGETDTQYF
clone size: .
J gene: TRBJ2-3
D gene: TRBD1
V gene: TRBV20-1

CDR3 DNA: TGTGCCAGCAGCCAAGATCTACTAGCGGGAGCCACGCAGTATTTT
CDR3 protein: CASSQDLLAGATQYF
clone size: .
J gene: TRBJ2-3
D gene: TRBD2
V gene: TRBV3-1

CDR3 DNA: TGTGCCAGCAGCTTAGGAGTACTAGCGGGACGCTACAATGAGCAGTTCTTC
CDR3 protein: CASSLGVLAGRYNEQFF
clone size: few
J gene: TRBJ2-1
D gene: TRBD2
V gene: TRBV7-4

CDR3 DNA: TGCAGTGCTAGATGGTCACAGCTGAACACTGAAGCTTTCTTT
CDR3 protein: CSARWSQLNTEAFF
clone size: .
J gene: TRBJ1-1
D gene: .
V gene: TRBV20-1

CDR3 DNA: TGCGCCAGCAGGTGGACCATTAGTAGCACAGATACGCAGTATTTT
CDR3 protein: CASRWTISSTDTQYF
clone size: .
J gene: TRBJ2-3
D gene: .
V gene: TRBV5-1

CDR3 DNA: TGTGCCAGCAGTGGGACAGGTCGGAATTCACCCCTCCACTTT
CDR3 protein: CASSGTGRNSPLHF
clone size: .
J gene: TRBJ1-6
D gene: TRBD1
V gene: TRBV12-3/TRBV12-4

CDR3 DNA: TGTGCCACCAGCAGAGATCTGGCGGGAGATAACACCGGGGAGCTGTTTTTT
CDR3 protein: CATSRDLAGDNTGELFF
clone size: few
J gene: TRBJ2-2
D gene: TRBD2
V gene: TRBV15

CDR3 DNA: TGTGCCAGCAGTTTAGCGGGACTTTTAGGTCTCAATGAGCAGTTCTTC
CDR3 protein: CASSLAGLLGLNEQFF
clone size: .
J gene: TRBJ2-1
D gene: .
V gene: TRBV12-3/TRBV12-4

CDR3 DNA: TGTGCCAGCAGTTTAGTTCCCCACACGGAGACCCAGTACTTC
CDR3 protein: CASSLVPHTETQYF
clone size: .
J gene: TRBJ2-5
D gene: .
V gene: TRBV28

CDR3 DNA: TGTGCCAGTAGTATGGGTGCCCGCAATCAGCCCCAGCATTTT
CDR3 protein: CASSMGARNQPQHF
clone size: .
J gene: TRBJ1-5
D gene: .
V gene: TRBV19

CDR3 DNA: TGTGCCAGCAGCCTAACGACGACAGGGGGACAAGAGACCCAGTACTTC
CDR3 protein: CASSLTTTGGQETQYF
clone size: .
J gene: TRBJ2-5
D gene: TRBD1
V gene: TRBV3-1

CDR3 DNA: TGTGCCAGTAGTATCCTAGCGGGGTCGGAGACCCAGTACTTC
CDR3 protein: CASSILAGSETQYF
clone size: few
J gene: TRBJ2-5
D gene: TRBD2
V gene: TRBV19

CDR3 DNA: TGTGCCAGCAGTGCTCCTCAGGGGAGGGAGACCCAGTACTTC
CDR3 protein: CASSAPQGRETQYF
clone size: many
J gene: TRBJ2-5
D gene: .
V gene: TRBV25-1

CDR3 DNA: TGTGCCAGCAGGAAGGAAGGGGATGAGCAGTTCTTC
CDR3 protein: CASRKEGDEQFF
clone size: .
J gene: TRBJ2-1
D gene: .
V gene: TRBV2

CDR3 DNA: TGTGCCAGCAGTTTAACAGGGGTCGGCATTCAGTACTTC
CDR3 protein: CASSLTGVGIQYF
clone size: few
J gene: TRBJ2-4
D gene: TRBD1
V gene: TRBV28

CDR3 DNA: TGCAGTGCTACCCGGGACAGGGTCTTTACGGGTGAAAAACTGTTTTTT
CDR3 protein: CSATRDRVFTGEKLFF
clone size: .
J gene: TRBJ1-4
D gene: TRBD1
V gene: TRBV20-1

CDR3 DNA: TGTGCCAGCAGTTTAGGGCAGTTTACGGGGTTTGCCAAAAACATTCAGTACTTC
CDR3 protein: CASSLGQFTGFAKNIQYF
clone size: few
J gene: TRBJ2-4
D gene: .
V gene: TRBV7-2

CDR3 DNA: TGTGCCAGCTCCCGAACGGTACAAGAGACCCAGTACTTC
CDR3 protein: CASSRTVQETQYF
clone size: many
J gene: TRBJ2-5
D gene: .
V gene: TRBV28

CDR3 DNA: TGTGCCAGCAGGGAAACAGGGTCGCCCTACAATGAGCAGTTCTTC
CDR3 protein: CASRETGSPYNEQFF
clone size: .
J gene: TRBJ2-1
D gene: .
V gene: TRBV2